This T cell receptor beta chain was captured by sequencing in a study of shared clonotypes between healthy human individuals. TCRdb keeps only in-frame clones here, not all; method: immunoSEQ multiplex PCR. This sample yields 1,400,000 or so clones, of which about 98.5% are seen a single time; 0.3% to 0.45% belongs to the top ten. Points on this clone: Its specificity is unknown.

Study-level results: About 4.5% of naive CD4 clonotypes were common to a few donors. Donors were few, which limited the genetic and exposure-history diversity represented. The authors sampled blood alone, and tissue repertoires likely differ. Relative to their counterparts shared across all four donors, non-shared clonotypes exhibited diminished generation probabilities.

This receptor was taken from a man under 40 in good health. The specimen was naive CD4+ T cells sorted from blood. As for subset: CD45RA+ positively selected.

The chain's CDR3 is CASSIDQGQGGQPQHF. CDR3 in DNA: TGTGCCAGTAGTATAGACCAGGGACAGGGGGGTCAGCCCCAGCATTTT. The chain is built from TRBV19 and TRBJ1-5, with 11 bases fitting TRBD1. Germline V gives CDR1 LNHDA, CDR2 SQIVND (reference sequence). The V gene end was trimmed by 0 bases and the J gene end by 6 bases; junction bases not matched to a gene: 4. The CDR3 is 16 amino acids.